This T cell receptor (beta chain) came from a study of blood T cell repertoires in COVID-19. V lost 5 bases and J 5 bases, leaving 18 bases between the germline ends. The CDR3 runs 16 residues. Germline loops: CDR1 SEHNR, CDR2 FQNEAQ (reference sequence). The participants were between roughly 18 and 100 years old and came from some 25 US areas. Sequencing was performed with immunoSEQ multiplex PCR; in TCRdb, only in-frame clones are kept and a portion is missing. Seen here are under 200,000 clones, over 70% observed once, and the top ten hold less than 4.5%. The chain carries TRBV7-9 and TRBJ1-4; tentatively, D is TRBD1 (6 bases). This TCR came from a woman between 50 and 59 years old in a cohort exposed to, infected with or recovered from COVID-19 (not recorded which). The sample was PBMCs or T cells enriched from blood (not recorded which). In DNA, the CDR3 is TGTGCCAGCAGCATTCACCGTGGGGGCAGGAATGAAAAACTGTTTTTT. Its translation is CASSIHRGGRNEKLFF.